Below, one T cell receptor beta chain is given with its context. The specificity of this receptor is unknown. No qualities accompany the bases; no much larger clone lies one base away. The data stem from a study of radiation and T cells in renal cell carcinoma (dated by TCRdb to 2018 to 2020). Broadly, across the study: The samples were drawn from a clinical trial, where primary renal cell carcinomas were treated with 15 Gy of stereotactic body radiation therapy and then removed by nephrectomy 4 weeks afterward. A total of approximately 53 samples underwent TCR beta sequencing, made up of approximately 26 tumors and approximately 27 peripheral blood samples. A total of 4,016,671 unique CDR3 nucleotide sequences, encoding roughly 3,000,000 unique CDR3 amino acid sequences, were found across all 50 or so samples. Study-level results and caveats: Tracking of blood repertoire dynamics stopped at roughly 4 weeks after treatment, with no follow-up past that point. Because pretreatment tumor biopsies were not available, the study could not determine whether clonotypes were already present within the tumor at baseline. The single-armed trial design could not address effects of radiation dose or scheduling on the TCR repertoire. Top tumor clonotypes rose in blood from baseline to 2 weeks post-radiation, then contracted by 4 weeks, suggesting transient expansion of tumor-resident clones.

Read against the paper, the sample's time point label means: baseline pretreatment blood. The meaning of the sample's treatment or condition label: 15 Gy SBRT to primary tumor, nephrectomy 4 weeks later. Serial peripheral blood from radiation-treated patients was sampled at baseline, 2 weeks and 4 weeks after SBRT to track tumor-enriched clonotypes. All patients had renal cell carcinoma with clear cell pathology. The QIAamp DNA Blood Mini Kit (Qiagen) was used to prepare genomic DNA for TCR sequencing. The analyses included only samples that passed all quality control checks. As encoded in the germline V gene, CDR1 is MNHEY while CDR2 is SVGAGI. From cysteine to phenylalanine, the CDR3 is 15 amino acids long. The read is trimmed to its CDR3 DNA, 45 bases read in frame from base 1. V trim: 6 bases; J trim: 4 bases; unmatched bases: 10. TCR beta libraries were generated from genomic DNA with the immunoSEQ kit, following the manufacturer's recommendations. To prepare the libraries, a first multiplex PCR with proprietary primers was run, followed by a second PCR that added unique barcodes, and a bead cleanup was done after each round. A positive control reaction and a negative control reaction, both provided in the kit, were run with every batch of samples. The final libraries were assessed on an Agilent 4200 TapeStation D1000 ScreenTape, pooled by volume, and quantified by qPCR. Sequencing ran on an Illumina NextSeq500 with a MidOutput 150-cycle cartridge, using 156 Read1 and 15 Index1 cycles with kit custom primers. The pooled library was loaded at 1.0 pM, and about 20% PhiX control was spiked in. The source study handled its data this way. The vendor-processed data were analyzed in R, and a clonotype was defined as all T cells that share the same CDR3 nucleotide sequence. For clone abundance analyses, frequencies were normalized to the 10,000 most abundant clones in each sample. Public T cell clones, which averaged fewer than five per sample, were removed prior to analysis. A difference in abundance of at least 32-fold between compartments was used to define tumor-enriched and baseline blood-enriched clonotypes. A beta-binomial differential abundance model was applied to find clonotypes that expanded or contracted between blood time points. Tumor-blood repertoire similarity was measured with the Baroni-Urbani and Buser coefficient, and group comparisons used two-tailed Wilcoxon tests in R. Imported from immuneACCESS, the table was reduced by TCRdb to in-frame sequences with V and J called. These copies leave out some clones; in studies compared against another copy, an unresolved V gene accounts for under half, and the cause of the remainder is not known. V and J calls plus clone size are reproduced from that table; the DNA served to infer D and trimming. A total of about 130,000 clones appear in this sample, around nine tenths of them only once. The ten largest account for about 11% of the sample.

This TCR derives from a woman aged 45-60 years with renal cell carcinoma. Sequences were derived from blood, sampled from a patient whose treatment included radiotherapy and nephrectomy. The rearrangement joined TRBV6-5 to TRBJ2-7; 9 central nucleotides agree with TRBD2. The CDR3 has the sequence CASRKGRGGLYEQYF. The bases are TGTGCCAGCAGAAAAGGGCGGGGGGGCCTTTACGAGCAGTACTTC.